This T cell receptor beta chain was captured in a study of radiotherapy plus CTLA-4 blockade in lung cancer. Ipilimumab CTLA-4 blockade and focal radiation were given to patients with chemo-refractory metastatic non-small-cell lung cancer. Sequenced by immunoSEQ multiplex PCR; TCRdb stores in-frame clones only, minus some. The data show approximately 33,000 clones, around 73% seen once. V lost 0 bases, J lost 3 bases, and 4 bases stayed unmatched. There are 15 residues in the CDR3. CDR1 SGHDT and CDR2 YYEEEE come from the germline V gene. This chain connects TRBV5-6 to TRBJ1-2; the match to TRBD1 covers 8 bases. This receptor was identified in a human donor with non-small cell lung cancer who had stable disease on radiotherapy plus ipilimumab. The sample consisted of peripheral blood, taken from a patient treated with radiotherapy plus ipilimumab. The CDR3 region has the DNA TGTGCCAGCAGCTTGGACAGGACAGGGTACTATGGCTACACCTTC. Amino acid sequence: CASSLDRTGYYGYTF.